The present T cell receptor (beta chain) was sequenced within a study of T cells in Graves' hyperthyroidism and ophthalmopathy. With respect to this clonotype: A read error is possible here, since a much larger clone lies one base away.

It was RNA transcripts that yielded the amplified TCR beta CDR3 regions. An initial round of RT-PCR targeting the TCR CDR3 relied on the HTBI primer set. MiXCR, run by TCRdb on the multiplex PCR reads, gives a single entry per CDR3 protein. The sample lists about 380,000 distinct CDR3 sequences, approximately 17% seen once, with 40% in the top ten. The CDR3 is made up of 13 amino acids. V lost 0 bases to trimming and J lost 6 bases, with 10 bases between them. In germline, CDR1 is SGHRS, CDR2 YFSETQ. The sequence was collected from a man younger than 30 with Graves' ophthalmopathy. The J gene is TRBJ2-7, the V gene TRBV5-1; D is ambiguous. The sequenced sample was blood. The CDR3 region has the DNA TGCGCCAGCAGCTTGGTTTCAGACTGCGAGCAGTACTTC. This sequence encodes CASSLVSDCEQYF.